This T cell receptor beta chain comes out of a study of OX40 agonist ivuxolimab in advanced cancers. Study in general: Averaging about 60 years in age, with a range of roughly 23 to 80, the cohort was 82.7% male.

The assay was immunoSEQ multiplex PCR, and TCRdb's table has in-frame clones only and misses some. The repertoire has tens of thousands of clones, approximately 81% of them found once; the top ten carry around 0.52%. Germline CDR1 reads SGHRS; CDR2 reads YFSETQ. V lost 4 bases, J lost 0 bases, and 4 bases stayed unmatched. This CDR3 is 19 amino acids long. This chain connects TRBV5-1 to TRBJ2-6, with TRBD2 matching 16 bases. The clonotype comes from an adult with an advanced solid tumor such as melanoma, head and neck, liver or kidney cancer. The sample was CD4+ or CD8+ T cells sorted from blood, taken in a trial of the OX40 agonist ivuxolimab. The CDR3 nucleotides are TGCGCCAGCAGCGTGGGACTAGCGGGAGGGGACTCTGGGGCCAACGTCCTGACTTTC. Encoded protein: CASSVGLAGGDSGANVLTF.